This paragraph reports one T cell receptor (beta chain). These data come from a study of T cells expressing NK-cell markers. This CDR3 is built from 14 residues. Per germline, CDR1 SGHVS and CDR2 FQNEAQ. Each CDR3 protein gets one entry in TCRdb, which reprocessed the 5' RACE reads and gives no DNA. The sample data list 150,000 or so distinct CDR3 sequences. This sequence joins TRBV7-8 and TRBJ2-6. This clonotype was obtained from a woman aged 18 to 75 in good health. Material: blood T cells: a sorted CD56 or NKG2C T cell subset, CD4+ or CD8+ T cells, or bulk PBMC T cells (not recorded which). CDR3 residues: CASSYLSGANVLTF.